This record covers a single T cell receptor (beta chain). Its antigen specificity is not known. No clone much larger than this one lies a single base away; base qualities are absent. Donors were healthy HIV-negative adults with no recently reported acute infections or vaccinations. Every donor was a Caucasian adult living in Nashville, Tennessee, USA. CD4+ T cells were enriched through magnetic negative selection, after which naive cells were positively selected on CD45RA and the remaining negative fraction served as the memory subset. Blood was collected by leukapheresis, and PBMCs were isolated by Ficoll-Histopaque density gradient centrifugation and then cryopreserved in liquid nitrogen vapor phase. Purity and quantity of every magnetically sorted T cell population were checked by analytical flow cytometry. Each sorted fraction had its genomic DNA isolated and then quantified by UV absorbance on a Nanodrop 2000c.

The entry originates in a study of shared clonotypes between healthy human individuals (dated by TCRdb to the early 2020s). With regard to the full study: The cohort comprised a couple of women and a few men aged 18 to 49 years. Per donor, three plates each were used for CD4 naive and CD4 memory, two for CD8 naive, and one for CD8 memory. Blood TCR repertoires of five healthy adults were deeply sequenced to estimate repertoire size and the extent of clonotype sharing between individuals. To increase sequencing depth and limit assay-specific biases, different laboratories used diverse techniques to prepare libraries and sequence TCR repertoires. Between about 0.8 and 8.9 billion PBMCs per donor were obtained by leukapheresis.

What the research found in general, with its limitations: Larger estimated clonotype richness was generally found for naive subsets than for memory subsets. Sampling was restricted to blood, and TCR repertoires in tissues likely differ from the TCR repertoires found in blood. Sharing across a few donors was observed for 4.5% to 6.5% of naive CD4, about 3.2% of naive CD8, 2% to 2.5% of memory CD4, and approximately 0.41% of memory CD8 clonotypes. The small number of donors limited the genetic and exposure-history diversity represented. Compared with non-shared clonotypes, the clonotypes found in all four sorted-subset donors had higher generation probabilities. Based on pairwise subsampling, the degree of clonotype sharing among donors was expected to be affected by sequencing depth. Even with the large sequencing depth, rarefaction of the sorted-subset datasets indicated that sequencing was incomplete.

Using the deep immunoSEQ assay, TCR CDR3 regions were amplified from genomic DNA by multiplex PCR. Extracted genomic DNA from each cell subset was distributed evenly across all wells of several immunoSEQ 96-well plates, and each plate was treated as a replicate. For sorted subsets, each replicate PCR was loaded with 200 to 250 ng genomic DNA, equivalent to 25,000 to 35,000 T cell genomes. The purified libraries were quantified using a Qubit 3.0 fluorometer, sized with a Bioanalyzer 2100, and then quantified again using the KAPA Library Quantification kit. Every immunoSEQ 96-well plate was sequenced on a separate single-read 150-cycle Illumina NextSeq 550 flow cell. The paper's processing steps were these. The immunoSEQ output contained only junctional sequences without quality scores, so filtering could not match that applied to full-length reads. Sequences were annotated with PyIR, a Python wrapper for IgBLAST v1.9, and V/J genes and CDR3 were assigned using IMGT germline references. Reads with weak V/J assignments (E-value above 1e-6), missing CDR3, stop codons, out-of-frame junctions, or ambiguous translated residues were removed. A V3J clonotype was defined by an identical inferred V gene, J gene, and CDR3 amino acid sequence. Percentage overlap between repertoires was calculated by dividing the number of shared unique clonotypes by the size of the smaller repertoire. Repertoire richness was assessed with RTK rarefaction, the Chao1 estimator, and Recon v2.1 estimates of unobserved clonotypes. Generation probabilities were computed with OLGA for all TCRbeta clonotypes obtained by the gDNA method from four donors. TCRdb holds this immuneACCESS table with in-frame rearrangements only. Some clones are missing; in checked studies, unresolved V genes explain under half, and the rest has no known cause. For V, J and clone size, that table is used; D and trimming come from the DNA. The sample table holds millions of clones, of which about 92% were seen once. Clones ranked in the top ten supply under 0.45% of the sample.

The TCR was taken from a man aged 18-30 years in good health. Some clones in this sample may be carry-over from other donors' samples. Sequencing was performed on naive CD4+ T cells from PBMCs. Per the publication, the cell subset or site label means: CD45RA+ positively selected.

DNA sequence: TGTGCCAGTAGCTGGGACAGAATGAACACTGAAGCTTTCTTT. It translates as CASSWDRMNTEAFF. The sequence is built from TRBV19 and TRBJ1-1, and 7 bases in between align with TRBD1. V ends up 6 bases short and J 0 bases short, with an unmatched junction base count of 4. The cysteine opens and the phenylalanine closes a CDR3 of 14 amino acids. The DNA shown is the 42-base CDR3, in frame from base 1. CDR1 is given as LNHDA and CDR2 as SQIVND, both from the germline V gene (reference sequence). Here the CDR3 is joined to the reference TRBV19 and TRBJ1-1 genes, and the full variable domain is: DGGITQSPKYLFRKEGQNVTLSCEQNLNHDAMYWYRQDPGQGLRLIYYSQIVNDFQKGDIAEGYSVSREKKESFPLTVTSAQKNPTAFYLCASSWDRMNTEAFFGQGTRLTVV.